The clone carrying this T cell receptor beta chain occurred many times. The V end was cut by 7 bases, the J end by 0 bases, with 10 bases between. The CDR3 covers 13 residues. Germline V gene lookup returns CDR1 DFQATT and CDR2 SNEGSKA (reference sequence). The data derive from a study of CD8 T cells in ankylosing spondylitis. Using its own MiXCR run on the 5' RACE reads, TCRdb lists one record per CDR3 protein. Here the sample spans approximately 100,000 distinct CDR3 sequences, about 8.6% being singletons. The sample taken for sequencing was blood, either unsorted or a sorted T cell fraction (not recorded which). The rearrangement uses TRBV20-1 and TRBJ2-1, with TRBD2 as a possible D gene (5 bases). The clonotype comes from a male donor with ankylosing spondylitis or in good health (not recorded which). The CDR3 here is CSVGGYSYNEQFF. The CDR3 nucleotides are TGCAGTGTTGGCGGGTACTCCTACAATGAGCAGTTCTTC.